This is a list of T cell receptor beta chains from one sample in a study of cytomegalovirus exposure and HLA in healthy donors. Clones were sequenced by immunoSEQ multiplex PCR, and TCRdb holds only the in-frame ones, with some missing. Among 150,000 to 200,000 clones listed, 65% to 85% were seen once. Sequenced material: PBMCs. The receptors stem from a young man in good health and CMV-seronegative. Each CDR3 is given with its conserved first and last residue. A D gene is named only where the DNA matches it firmly. Some rows have no size entry. The others give once, few or many, or a class for an expanded clone.

v_call,clone_size,d_call,cdr3_length,j_call,cdr3_nt,cdr3_aa
TRBV6-5,NA,TRBD1,14,TRBJ1-5,TGTGCCAGCAGCCAGGGACAGGGGTCCCAGCCCCAGCATTTT,CASSQGQGSQPQHF
TRBV19,NA,NA,13,TRBJ2-3,TGTGCCACCCGATCGGGTGGCACAGATACGCAGTATTTT,CATRSGGTDTQYF
TRBV4-3,NA,NA,17,TRBJ2-1,TGCGCCAGCAGCCAAGCCTCCAGAGGGGGGGGCGCCAATGAGCAGTTCTTC,CASSQASRGGGANEQFF
TRBV7-8,NA,NA,18,TRBJ1-6,TGTGCCAGCAGCCCGGATCATGGCCTTCAGGGTGTGAATTCACCCCTCCACTTT,CASSPDHGLQGVNSPLHF
TRBV6-6,NA,TRBD1,14,TRBJ2-7,TGTGCCAGCAGTTACTCGGACAGGGGACACGAGCAGTACTTC,CASSYSDRGHEQYF
TRBV7-6,few,NA,13,TRBJ2-1,TGTGCCAGCAGCTTCCAAACCTACAATGAGCAGTTCTTC,CASSFQTYNEQFF
TRBV5-4,NA,NA,14,TRBJ1-4,TGTGCCAGCAGCTTGGCGGGGGATCCAGAAAAACTGTTTTTT,CASSLAGDPEKLFF
TRBV18,NA,TRBD1,14,TRBJ1-2,TGTGCCAGCTCACCGGGACAGAATAACTATGGCTACACCTTC,CASSPGQNNYGYTF
TRBV6-5,NA,NA,14,TRBJ2-7,TGTGCCAGCAGTACTCGTGGGAGCTCCTACGAGCAGTACTTC,CASSTRGSSYEQYF
TRBV28,NA,TRBD2,20,TRBJ2-2,TGTGCCAGCAGTTTAGCGGGACTAGCGTCCGCACGAGGGGGGACCGGGGAGCTGTTTTTT,CASSLAGLASARGGTGELFF
TRBV15,NA,TRBD1,16,TRBJ1-4,TGTGCCACCAGCAGAGATGGGACAGGGGATAATGAAAAACTGTTTTTT,CATSRDGTGDNEKLFF
TRBV5-1,NA,TRBD1,16,TRBJ2-2,TGCGCCAGCAGCTTGACAGGGGTACAGACCACCGGGGAGCTGTTTTTT,CASSLTGVQTTGELFF
TRBV27,NA,NA,13,TRBJ2-7,TGTGCCAGCAGCTTGGCCAGGGCTGAGGAGCAGTACTTC,CASSLARAEEQYF
TRBV5-4,once,TRBD2,15,TRBJ2-7,TGTGCCAGCAGCGACTTAGCGGGGGTTTCCTCCGAGCAGTACTTC,CASSDLAGVSSEQYF
TRBV10-2,NA,TRBD1,15,TRBJ2-7,TGCGCCAGCAGTGGGCGGACAGGAAGCTCCTACGAGCAGTACTTC,CASSGRTGSSYEQYF
TRBV27,NA,TRBD1,14,TRBJ2-5,TGTGCCAGCAGGAGGACAGGGAGGATGGAGACCCAGTACTTC,CASRRTGRMETQYF
TRBV5-8,NA,TRBD1,16,TRBJ2-6,TGTGCTGGAACCGGGACAGGAGTCTCTGGGGCCAACGTCCTGACTTTC,CAGTGTGVSGANVLTF
TRBV18,NA,NA,15,TRBJ1-1,TGTGCCAGCTCACCACAACAGGACATGAACACTGAAGCTTTCTTT,CASSPQQDMNTEAFF
TRBV28,NA,NA,12,TRBJ1-4,TGTGCCAGCAGCAAGTCAGGGTCTAGACTGTTTTTT,CASSKSGSRLFF
TRBV7-9,NA,TRBD1,19,TRBJ2-6,TGTGCCAGCGTCACTTACAGGGGCCTTTTCATCTCTGGGGCCAACGTCCTGACTTTC,CASVTYRGLFISGANVLTF
TRBV19,NA,TRBD1,16,TRBJ1-1,TGTGCCAGCATGAGCCGACAGGGAGTCGCAAACACTGAAGCTTTCTTT,CASMSRQGVANTEAFF
TRBV19,once,NA,14,TRBJ1-2,TGTGCCAGTAGTATTACAGGCAGCTCTTATGGCTACACCTTC,CASSITGSSYGYTF
TRBV5-1,NA,TRBD2,16,TRBJ2-5,TGCGCCAGCAGCTTGTTGACTAGCGGGGGTGGGAAGACCCAGTACTTC,CASSLLTSGGGKTQYF
TRBV13,NA,NA,16,TRBJ1-2,TGTGCCAGCAGCTCCTTGACAGGTACCTTCGACTATGGCTACACCTTC,CASSSLTGTFDYGYTF
TRBV5-8,once,TRBD1,14,TRBJ2-5,TGTGCCAGCAGGGTGGACAGGATTAGAGAGACCCAGTACTTC,CASRVDRIRETQYF
TRBV6-5,NA,TRBD1,13,TRBJ1-2,TGTGCCAGCAGTGCCGGGACAGGGGACGGCTACACCTTC,CASSAGTGDGYTF
TRBV4-3,NA,NA,14,TRBJ1-1,TGCGCCAGCAGCCAAGAAACCGGGTACACTGAAGCTTTCTTT,CASSQETGYTEAFF
TRBV6-5,NA,NA,11,TRBJ2-7,TGTGCCAGCAGGGGCAACTACGAGCAGTACTTC,CASRGNYEQYF
TRBV21-1,few,NA,9,TRBJ2-7,TGTGCCAGCATCTTCGAGCAGTACTTC,CASIFEQYF
TRBV5-6,NA,TRBD1,14,TRBJ1-1,TGTGCCAGCAGCTTGGGACAGGGACGAACTGAAGCTTTCTTT,CASSLGQGRTEAFF
TRBV5-8,NA,TRBD1,14,TRBJ2-7,TGTGCCAGCAGCATGATCAGGGGGACCTACGAGCAGTACTTC,CASSMIRGTYEQYF
TRBV28,NA,TRBD1,15,TRBJ1-1,TGTGCCAGCAGTCCGAACCCGGCCAGGGGGACTGAAGCTTTCTTT,CASSPNPARGTEAFF
TRBV2,NA,NA,14,TRBJ1-4,TGTGCCAGCAACTCCGGGACCAGGGGAGAAAAACTGTTTTTT,CASNSGTRGEKLFF
TRBV5-1,few,NA,17,TRBJ1-6,TGCGCCAGCAGCTTGGGGAGAGGGAGCTCCTATAATTCACCCCTCCACTTT,CASSLGRGSSYNSPLHF
TRBV4-3,NA,NA,16,TRBJ2-7,TGCGCCAGCAGCCAAGTCTCCGCCGGGACTGGCTACGAGCAGTACTTC,CASSQVSAGTGYEQYF
TRBV10-3,NA,TRBD1,17,TRBJ1-4,TGTGCCACCTCTAGGGACAGGGGGCTAGGAGAAGGTGAAAAACTGTTTTTT,CATSRDRGLGEGEKLFF
TRBV28,few,TRBD2,15,TRBJ2-2,TGTGCCAGCAGCCGGATCGGGGCGGGAGAGGGGGAGCTGTTTTTT,CASSRIGAGEGELFF
TRBV9,once,TRBD2,15,TRBJ2-2,TGTGCCAGCAGCGTCCGGCGGGAGTATACCGGGGAGCTGTTTTTT,CASSVRREYTGELFF
TRBV7-6,NA,TRBD1,13,TRBJ2-7,TGTGCCAGCAGCCGGACAGGGGGGGACGAGCAGTACTTC,CASSRTGGDEQYF
TRBV9,NA,TRBD2,15,TRBJ2-5,TGTGCCAGCAGCGCCTCTAGCGGGCTCCAAGAGACCCAGTACTTC,CASSASSGLQETQYF
TRBV7-8,NA,TRBD1,15,TRBJ2-1,TGTGCCAGCAGTCCTAGACAGGGACCCAGCAATGAGCAGTTCTTC,CASSPRQGPSNEQFF
TRBV27,few,NA,13,TRBJ2-7,TGTGCCAGCAGTTTCGCGAGTTCCCACGAGCAGTACTTC,CASSFASSHEQYF
TRBV10-3,NA,TRBD1,16,TRBJ1-5,TGTGCCATCAGTGAGCACCCACAGGGGGTAAATCAGCCCCAGCATTTT,CAISEHPQGVNQPQHF
TRBV2,NA,NA,16,TRBJ2-1,TGTGCCAGTTTATTGACCCCGGGAGCATCCTACAATGAGCAGTTCTTC,CASLLTPGASYNEQFF
TRBV6-1,NA,NA,11,TRBJ1-2,TGTGCCAGCAGGGAGTTCATTGGCTACACCTTC,CASREFIGYTF
TRBV18,NA,NA,11,TRBJ2-7,TGTGCCAGCTCACCGGGCAGGGAGCAGTACTTC,CASSPGREQYF